This T cell receptor beta chain stems from a study of regulatory T cells in long-lasting Graves disease. Study results and limitations: More public clonotypes were shared by persistent patients (under 3,000) than by new patients (about 1,000). Persistent disease exhibited a predilection for TRBV28, TRBJ1-2 and TRBJ2-5.

This clonotype was counted many times. No antigen is known for it. Stated time point: newly diagnosed GD, antithyroid drugs for less than 3 months. Extracted RNA from PBMCs served as the source of the TCR library. V lost 2 bases and J 8 bases, leaving 7 bases between the germline ends. The germline CDR1 and CDR2 sequences are MNHEY and SVGEGT. CDR3 size: 12 residues. iRepertoire HTBI primers and Arm-PCR of CDR3 regions built TCR beta libraries. TCRdb ran MiXCR on the multiplex PCR reads and lists one entry per CDR3 protein. This table has 360,000 or so distinct CDR3 sequences, 10% to 15% appearing once. This same sample was also taken into another study, of T cells in Graves' hyperthyroidism and ophthalmopathy. This second study notes: Patients between 18 and 65 years old had hyperthyroidism, newly diagnosed and lasting under 2 months. A patient was excluded if there was uncontrolled infection, other autoimmune disease, pregnancy or lactation.

The source is a woman younger than 35 with Graves disease. J is TRBJ2-1 and V is TRBV6-2 or TRBV6-3; D possibly corresponds to TRBD1 (6 bases). The sequences come from peripheral blood mononuclear cells (PBMCs), collected at new diagnosis, from a patient treated with antithyroid drugs. Here the CDR3 reads CASSYQGYEQFF. DNA for the CDR3: TGTGCCAGCAGTTACCAGGGGTATGAGCAGTTCTTC.